The clone carrying this TCR beta chain was seen only a few times. TCRdb passed the RT-PCR reads through MiXCR, listing each CDR3 protein once. The sample includes roughly 500,000 distinct CDR3 sequences, under 30% of them seen just once. V lost 4 bases, J lost 6 bases, and 6 bases stayed unmatched. Germline V gene lookup returns CDR1 LGHDT and CDR2 YNNKEL (reference sequence). CDR3 length: 14 amino acids. This entry is derived from a study of response to subunit inactivated influenza vaccine. These data were also reused for a study on T cells expressing NK-cell markers. This second report adds: Making the TCR beta cDNA relied on 5'RACE template switching with UMIs. In 5 to 7 donors, dominant CD3+CD56+NKG2C+ clones formed 1.0-7.0% of CD8+ cells. HCMV specificity of expanded NKG2C+ T cell clones remained unclear.

This sequence was found in a middle-aged man who received an inactivated influenza vaccine. This rearrangement joins TRBV3-1 to TRBJ1-2; 9 nucleotides agree with TRBD1. The specimen comprised CD4+ T cells sorted from PBMCs, sampled roughly 12 days after vaccination. CDR3 coding DNA: TGTGCCAGCAGCCCGGACAGGGGAAGGAATGGCTACACCTTC. It specifies CASSPDRGRNGYTF.